This T cell receptor (beta chain) stems from a study of TIL therapy for anti-PD-1-resistant metastatic lung cancer. The time point here: pre-treatment sample, taken before nivolumab and TIL therapy. The immunoSEQ assay was v3. Produced via immunoSEQ multiplex PCR; TCRdb's table is partial and in-frame only. The table records over 10,000 clones, more than 75% of them present only once. Deletions cut 0 bases from V and 5 bases from J, with 23 bases between. From germline, CDR1 is SNHLY and CDR2 FYNNEI. The length of the CDR3 is 20 residues. The TCR comes from a person between 30 and 79 years old with non-small cell lung cancer. The rearrangement uses TRBV2 and TRBJ1-6; TRBD1 is a possible D gene (6 bases). The starting material was blood, obtained at baseline. Written as DNA, the CDR3 is TGTGCCAGCAGTGAAGCGTCGGCCAGGGGATTCGCAAACGATAATTCACCCCTCCACTTT. Amino acids: CASSEASARGFANDNSPLHF.